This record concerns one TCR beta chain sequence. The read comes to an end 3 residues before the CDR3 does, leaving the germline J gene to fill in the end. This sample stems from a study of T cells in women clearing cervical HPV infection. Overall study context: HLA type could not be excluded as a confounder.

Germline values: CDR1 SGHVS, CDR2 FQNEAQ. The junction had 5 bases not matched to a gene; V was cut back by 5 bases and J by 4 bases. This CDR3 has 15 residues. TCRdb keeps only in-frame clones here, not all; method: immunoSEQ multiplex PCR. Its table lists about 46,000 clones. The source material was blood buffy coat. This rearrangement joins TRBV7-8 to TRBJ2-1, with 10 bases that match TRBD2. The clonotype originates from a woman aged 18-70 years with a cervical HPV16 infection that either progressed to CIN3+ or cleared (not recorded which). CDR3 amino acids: CASSMTSGPYNEQFF. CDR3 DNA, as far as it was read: TGTGCCAGCAGCATGACTAGCGGGCCATACAATGAG. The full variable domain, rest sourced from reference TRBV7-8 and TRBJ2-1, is GAGVSQSPRYKVAKRGQDVALRCDPISGHVSLFWYQQALGQGPEFLTYFQNEAQLDKSGLPSDRFFAERPEGSVSTLKIQRTQQEDSAVYLCASSMTSGPYNEQFFGPGTRLTVL.